This note documents a single T cell receptor (beta chain) sequence. Its antigen remains undetermined. No much larger clone is present one base from it, and per-base qualities are unavailable. The cohort consisted of approximately 670 healthy bone marrow donors. At the time of sampling, all cohort members were nominally healthy, though unrecorded immune exposures were likely present. The donor tested CMV seronegative and was one of the 352 seronegative cohort members. A peripheral blood sample was collected from each donor, and TCR beta sequencing was performed on peripheral blood mononuclear cells. Genomic DNA extraction from the blood cell samples was performed with the Qiagen DNeasy Blood Extraction Kit. The germline V and J ends show losses of 7 bases and 4 bases respectively, and no gene match explains 11 bases of the junction. The cysteine opens and the phenylalanine closes a CDR3 of 15 amino acids. Only CDR3 DNA is held: 45 bases, read in frame from base 1. The germline V gene sets CDR1 to MNHEY and CDR2 to SVGAGI.

The library was obtained by the immunoSEQ multiplex PCR assay. For the multiplex PCR, a mixture combining 60 forward primers for TCR Vbeta segments and 13 reverse primers for TCR Jbeta segments was used. A multiplex PCR assay on genomic DNA amplified the CDR3 region of rearranged TCR beta genes. The amplified TCR beta libraries were sequenced on the Illumina HiSeq System as 87-base-pair reads. The original pipeline was this. A later analysis tallied approximately 87 million unique TCR beta chains across the 700 or so repertoires, and about 12 million of those chains were shared by two or more donors. To remove PCR and sequencing errors, raw reads were error-corrected and collapsed into unique sequences using a nearest-neighbor algorithm that merged closely related sequences. To assign V, D and J gene segments, CDR3 sequences were aligned to IMGT reference sequences. For a sequence to be retained, a match of at least six nucleotides to both a V gene segment and a J gene segment was required. Rearrangements were classified as productive when the CDR3 lacked stop codons and remained in frame with V and J, and all other rearrangements were classified as non-productive. Following IMGT convention, CDR3 was defined as the stretch from the second conserved V-encoded cysteine up to the conserved J-encoded phenylalanine. In an earlier analysis of 587 of the donors, sequences lacking an unambiguous match to a single V gene segment were excluded. An earlier analysis of several hundred of the donors called V segments functional above 56.7% productive rearrangements and segregating when the between-donor standard deviation exceeded 5%. To diagnose cytomegalovirus status from the catalog of TCR beta chain sequences, a statistical classification framework was built. A later analysis assigned V and J genes by comparing TCR nucleotide sequences with IMGT/GENE-DB human TR gene sequences. The TCRdist pipeline was used in a later analysis to assign CDR3 sequences and most-parsimonious VDJ recombination scenarios. In a later analysis, each TCR beta chain was defined by its CDR3 amino acid sequence together with its V-gene family, and reads lacking a unique V-gene family were excluded. A later analysis removed 550 to 700 highly shared, low-generation-probability nucleotide sequences to deal with suspected cross-contamination and a sequencing artifact. In a later analysis, a clonal expansion index was calculated for each public chain from normalized within-repertoire ranks of inferred template counts. A later analysis computed generation probabilities with a VDJ recombination model fitted to out-of-frame rearrangements, and checked the results against IGoR. In a later analysis, hypergeometric tests were used to score TCR-TCR, TCR-HLA and TCR-CMV co-occurrence, with a repertoire-size bias correction applied to TCR pairs. To estimate false discovery rates, a later analysis permuted the HLA or CMV assignments 20 times. In a later analysis, co-occurring TCRs were grouped using DBSCAN, and TCRdist sequence similarity was added for clustering within HLA-allele-positive subsets. Co-occurrence clustering excluded repertoires with fewer than 30,000 or more than 120,000 public chains, plus five with anomalous nucleotide sharing. The immuneACCESS repertoire file appears here via TCRdb, limited to in-frame rearrangements. These files lack a portion of the clones; in checked studies, under half of the deficit traces to unresolved V genes, and the cause of the others is not known. V and J calls and clone size are as listed in that table; D and trimming were resolved from the DNA. The sample table lists over 65,000 clones, about three quarters of them with a count of one. The leading ten clones occupy more than 7.5% of the sample.

The record originates from a study of cytomegalovirus exposure and HLA in healthy donors (dated by TCRdb to about 2017). About the study as a whole: According to an earlier analysis of several hundred of the donors, some 180 million T cells yielded over 90 million unique TCR beta sequences and approximately 300 Gb of sequence data. Among 300 to 500 genotyped donors of the cohort, an average of around 220,000 unique TCR beta nucleotide sequences was sequenced per donor, of which roughly 17% were non-productive. A later analysis re-examined previously published TCR beta repertoires from several hundred donors and added high-resolution HLA genotyping to investigate patterns of TCR occurrence. An earlier analysis of 500 to 650 of the donors applied high-throughput TCR beta sequencing to assess whether each TCR beta V gene segment acted as functional or pseudogenic. Typing coverage differed by locus: A, B, C, DRB1 and DQB1 were typed in roughly 620-630 donors, DQA1 in 500 to 550, DPA1 in some 570, and DPB1 in 450 to 480. In addition to the first cohort of roughly 700 subjects, a separate validation cohort of approximately 120 different subjects was used. The study combined high-throughput TCR immunosequencing, statistical association of individual TCRs with disease status, and machine learning to predict cytomegalovirus infection status. In the later analysis, no new phenotypic data were used to find candidate immune exposures; instead, reliance was placed on TCR beta sequences and their occurrence across donors. Donor age, sex, ethnicity and CMV serostatus were collected together with the repertoire data. The genetic ancestry cluster associated with self-reported Caucasian donors included 81% of the roughly 400 genotyped donors. Roughly 300 gigabases of sequencing data and roughly 81 million unique TCR sequences made up an early release that covered approximately 650 HLA-typed donors. Four to six DR-DQ haplotypes were handled as single units for association and clustering, since linkage in the cohort was strong. In a later genetic analysis, genome-wide SNP genotypes for about 55% of the roughly 670 donors were used, and that subset was treated as a discovery cohort. Every discovery cohort repertoire had been produced on one sequencing platform. The T cell repertoires of under 700 subjects were profiled by immunosequencing and related to cytomegalovirus serostatus. The study aimed to test whether cataloging public T cell receptors could reveal signatures of past pathogen exposure. Both class I and class II loci were covered by HLA typing, at four-digit resolution. What the authors observed across the whole study: Several of the top co-occurrence clusters appeared to be linked to parvovirus B19, influenza, CMV and Epstein-Barr virus, according to a later analysis. A further reported finding was that TCR beta sequences accurately predicted the HLA-A and HLA-B alleles for most subjects in the first cohort. Because counts were too low, seventeen rarely observed V segments, including chromosome 9 orphons, were left out of the earlier analysis of 500 to 650 of the donors. In a later genetic analysis, a missense DCLRE1C variant was associated with V-gene and J-gene trimming of TCR beta chains, and the association was replicated in an independent cohort. Immune exposure information for the cohort was limited to CMV serostatus. According to the authors, the approach could potentially be generalized to other disease states and immunological phenotypes. Sequencing depth was assumed to be roughly uniform across donors in the presence/absence analyses, though that assumption may not hold. Across donors, most TCR sequences were observed very rarely, whereas some public TCRs were present in many individuals. In a later genetic analysis, fewer N-insertions in productive TCRs were reported among donors in an Asian-associated ancestry cluster than the roughly 700-donor mean. An earlier analysis of around 500 of the donors showed that most TCR beta V segments appeared in productive rearrangements either about 87% or about 30% of the time, which broadly matched IMGT annotations. Most CMV-associated TCR beta chains appeared to be HLA-restricted in a later analysis, and the HLA associations seemed to be driven largely by CMV exposure. The classifier was reported to diagnose cytomegalovirus status with high specificity and sensitivity in both the original cohort and the validation cohort. In a later analysis, HLA-associated TCR beta chains were found to be more clonally expanded and to have lower generation probabilities than equally common non-associated chains. A later analysis associated 16,951 TCR beta sequences with specific HLA alleles at a false discovery rate of 0.05. A later analysis found that TCR association rates varied across HLA loci, with DRB1 alleles showing the most associated TCRs and HLA-C alleles the fewest. The sequencing pipeline was judged likely to have produced a cluster of highly shared sequence variants as a technical artifact. The 87-base-pair reads could not distinguish some IMGT-functional V segments, including TRBV6-2 and TRBV6-3, so those segments were excluded. Linkage disequilibrium might explain the correlated functional status among segregating V segments, but an unknown experimental factor could not be excluded. Strong co-occurrence of HLA alleles, especially DR and DQ, made assigning TCR associations to individual alleles difficult. This cohort had only TCR beta chains sequenced, and the lack of alpha or paired-chain data limited which features could be detected. In the study, approximately 160 TCR beta chains were listed as associated with cytomegalovirus. A few of the identified cytomegalovirus-associated TCR beta chains were confirmed in vitro to be specific for cytomegalovirus antigens. Because HLA typing was missing for some donors at each locus, association tests included only the typed subset.

Sequencing was carried out using PBMCs. The receptor's source is a man aged 35 to 55 in good health and CMV-seronegative. The sequence joins TRBV6-5 to TRBJ1-1, with 8 central nucleotides matching TRBD1. The CDR3 region has the sequence CASKLEPGGGTEAFF. The DNA sequence reads TGTGCCAGCAAATTGGAACCAGGGGGCGGCACTGAAGCTTTCTTT.